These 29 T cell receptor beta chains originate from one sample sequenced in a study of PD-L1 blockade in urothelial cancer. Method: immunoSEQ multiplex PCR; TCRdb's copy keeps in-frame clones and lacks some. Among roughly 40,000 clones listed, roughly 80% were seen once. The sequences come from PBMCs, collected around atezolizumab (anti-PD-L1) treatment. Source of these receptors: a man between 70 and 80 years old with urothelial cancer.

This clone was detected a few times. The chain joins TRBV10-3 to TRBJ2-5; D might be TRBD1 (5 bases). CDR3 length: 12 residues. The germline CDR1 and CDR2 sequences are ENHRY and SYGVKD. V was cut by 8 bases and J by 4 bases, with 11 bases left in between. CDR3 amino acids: CAIGQGLETQYF. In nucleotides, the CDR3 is TGTGCCATCGGTCAGGGCTTAGAGACCCAGTACTTC.

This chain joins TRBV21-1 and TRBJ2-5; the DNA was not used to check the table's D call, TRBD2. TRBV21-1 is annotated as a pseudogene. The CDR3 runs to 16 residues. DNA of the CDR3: TGTGCCAGTGAGGGACTAGCGGGAGTATGGCAAGAGACCCAGTACTTC. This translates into CASEGLAGVWQETQYF.

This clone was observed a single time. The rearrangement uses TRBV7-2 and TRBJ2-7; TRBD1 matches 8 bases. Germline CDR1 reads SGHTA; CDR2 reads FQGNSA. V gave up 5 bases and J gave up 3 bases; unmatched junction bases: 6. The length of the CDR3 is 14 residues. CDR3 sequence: CASSPNRGSYEQYF. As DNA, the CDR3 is TGTGCCAGCAGCCCAAACAGGGGGAGCTACGAGCAGTACTTC.

CDR3 bases: TGTGCCAGCAGTGAGGGAGCGGGAGGGAACAATGAGCAGTTCTTC. Translation: CASSEGAGGNNEQFF. The V and J genes are TRBV6-4 and TRBJ2-1; TRBD2 matches at 10 bases. With 3 bases clipped from V and 5 bases from J, the junction kept 4 bases outside the gene matches. Germline CDR1 and CDR2: MRHNA and SNTAGT. The CDR3 is 15 amino acids.

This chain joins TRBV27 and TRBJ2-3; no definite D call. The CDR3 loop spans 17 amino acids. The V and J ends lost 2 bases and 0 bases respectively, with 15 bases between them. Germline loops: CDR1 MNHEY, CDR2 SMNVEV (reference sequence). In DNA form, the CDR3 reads TGTGCCAGCAGTTTAGCGCCTCGATATTCTAGCACAGATACGCAGTATTTT. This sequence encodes CASSLAPRYSSTDTQYF.

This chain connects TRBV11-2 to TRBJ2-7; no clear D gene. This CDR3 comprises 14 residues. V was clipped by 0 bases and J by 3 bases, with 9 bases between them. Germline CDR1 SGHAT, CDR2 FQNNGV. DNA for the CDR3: TGTGCCAGCAGCTTAGACACCACTCTCTACGAGCAGTACTTC. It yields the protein CASSLDTTLYEQYF.

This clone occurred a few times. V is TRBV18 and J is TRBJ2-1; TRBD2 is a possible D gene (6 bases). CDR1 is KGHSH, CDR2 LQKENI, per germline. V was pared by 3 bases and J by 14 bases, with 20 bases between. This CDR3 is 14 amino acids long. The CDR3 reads CASSPEGLSRVKFF. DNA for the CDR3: TGTGCCAGCTCACCGGAGGGACTGAGTAGGGTAAAGTTCTTC.

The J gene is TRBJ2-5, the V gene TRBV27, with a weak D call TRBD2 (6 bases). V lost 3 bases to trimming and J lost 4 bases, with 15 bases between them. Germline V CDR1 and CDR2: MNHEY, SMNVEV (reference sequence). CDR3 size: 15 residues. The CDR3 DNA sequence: TGTGCCAGCAGTTTCCTTTTGGGGGGAAGAGAGACCCAGTACTTC. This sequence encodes CASSFLLGGRETQYF.

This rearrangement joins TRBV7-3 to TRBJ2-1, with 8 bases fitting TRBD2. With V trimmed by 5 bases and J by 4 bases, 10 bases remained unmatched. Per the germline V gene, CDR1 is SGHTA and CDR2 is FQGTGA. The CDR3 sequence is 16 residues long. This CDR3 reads CASSALLAVGYNEQFF. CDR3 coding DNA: TGTGCCAGCAGCGCGTTACTAGCGGTAGGATACAATGAGCAGTTCTTC. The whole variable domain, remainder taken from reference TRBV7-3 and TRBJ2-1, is GAGVSQTPSNKVTEKGKYVELRCDPISGHTALYWYRQSLGQGPEFLIYFQGTGAADDSGLPNDRFFAVRPEGSVSTLKIQRTERGDSAVYLCASSALLAVGYNEQFFGPGTRLTVL.

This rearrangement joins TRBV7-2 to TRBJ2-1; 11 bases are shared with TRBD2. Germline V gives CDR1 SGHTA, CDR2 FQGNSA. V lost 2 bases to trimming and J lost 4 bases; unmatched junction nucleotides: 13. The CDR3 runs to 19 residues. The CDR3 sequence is CASSLPDLPGLAVYNEQFF. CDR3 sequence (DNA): TGTGCCAGCAGCTTACCCGACCTTCCGGGACTAGCGGTTTACAATGAGCAGTTCTTC.

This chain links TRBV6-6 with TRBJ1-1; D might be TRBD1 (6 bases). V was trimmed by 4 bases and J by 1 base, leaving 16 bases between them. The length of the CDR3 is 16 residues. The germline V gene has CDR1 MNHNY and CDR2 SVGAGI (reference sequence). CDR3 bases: TGTGCCAGCAGTTGGCAGGGACCCAGGGGGAACACTGAAGCTTTCTTT. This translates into CASSWQGPRGNTEAFF.

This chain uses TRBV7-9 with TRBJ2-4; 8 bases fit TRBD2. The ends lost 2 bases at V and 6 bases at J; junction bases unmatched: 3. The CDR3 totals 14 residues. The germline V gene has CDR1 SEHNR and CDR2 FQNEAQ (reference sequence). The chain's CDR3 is CASSLTGGGNIQYF. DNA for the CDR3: TGTGCCAGCAGCTTAACGGGGGGGGGAAACATTCAGTACTTC.

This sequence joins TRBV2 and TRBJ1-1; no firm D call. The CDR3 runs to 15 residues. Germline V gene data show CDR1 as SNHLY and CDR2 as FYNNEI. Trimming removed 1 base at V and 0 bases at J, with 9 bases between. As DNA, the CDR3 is TGTGCCAGCAGTGAAGGGGGAGGGATGAACACTGAAGCTTTCTTT. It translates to CASSEGGGMNTEAFF.

The DNA for the CDR3 is TGTGCCAGCAGCTTAGTGCTAGGAGGCGTTAATGAGCAGTTCTTC. The encoded protein is CASSLVLGGVNEQFF. The chain has TRBV13 and TRBJ2-1, with TRBD2 as a possible D gene (5 bases). The V gene's germline CDR1 is PRHDT and CDR2 FYEKMQ (reference sequence). V was trimmed by 1 base and J by 7 bases, leaving 14 bases between them. The CDR3 is 15 residues long. Complete variable domain (other parts from reference TRBV13 and TRBJ2-1): AAGVIQSPRHLIKEKRETATLKCYPIPRHDTVYWYQQGPGQDPQFLISFYEKMQSDKGSIPDRFSAQQFSDYHSELNMSSLELGDSALYFCASSLVLGGVNEQFFGPGTRLTVL.

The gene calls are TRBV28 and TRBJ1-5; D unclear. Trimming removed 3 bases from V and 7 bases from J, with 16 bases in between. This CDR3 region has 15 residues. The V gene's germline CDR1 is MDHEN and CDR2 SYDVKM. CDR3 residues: CASSFNLGERQPQHF. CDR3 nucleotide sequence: TGTGCCAGCAGTTTTAATCTCGGGGAGCGACAGCCCCAGCATTTT.

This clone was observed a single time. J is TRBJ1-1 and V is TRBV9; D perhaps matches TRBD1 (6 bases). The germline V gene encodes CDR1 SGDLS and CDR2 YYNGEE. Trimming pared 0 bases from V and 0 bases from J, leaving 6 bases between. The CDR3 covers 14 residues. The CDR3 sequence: CASSVGQVNTEAFF. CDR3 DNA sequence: TGTGCCAGCAGCGTAGGACAGGTGAACACTGAAGCTTTCTTT.

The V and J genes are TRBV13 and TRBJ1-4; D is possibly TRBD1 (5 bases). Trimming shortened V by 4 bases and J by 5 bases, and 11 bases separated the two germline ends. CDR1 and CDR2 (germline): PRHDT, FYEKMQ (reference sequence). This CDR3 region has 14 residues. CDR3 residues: CASSSTVGNEKLFF. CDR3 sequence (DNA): TGTGCCAGCAGCTCGACAGTGGGAAATGAAAAACTGTTTTTT.

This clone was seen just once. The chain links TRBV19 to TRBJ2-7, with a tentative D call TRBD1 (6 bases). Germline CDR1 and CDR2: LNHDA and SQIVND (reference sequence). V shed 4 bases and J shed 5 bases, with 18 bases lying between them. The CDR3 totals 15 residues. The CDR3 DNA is TGTGCCAGTAGTACCTACTTTACAGGGAACGACGAGCAGTACTTC. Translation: CASSTYFTGNDEQYF. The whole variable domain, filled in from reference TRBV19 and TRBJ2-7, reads DGGITQSPKYLFRKEGQNVTLSCEQNLNHDAMYWYRQDPGQGLRLIYYSQIVNDFQKGDIAEGYSVSREKKESFPLTVTSAQKNPTAFYLCASSTYFTGNDEQYFGPGTRLTVT.

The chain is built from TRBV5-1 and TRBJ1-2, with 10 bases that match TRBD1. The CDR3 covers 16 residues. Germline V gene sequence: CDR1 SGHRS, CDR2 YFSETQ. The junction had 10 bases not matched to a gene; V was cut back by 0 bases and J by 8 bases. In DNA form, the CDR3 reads TGCGCCAGCAGCTTGGACGGGACAGGGGATTTGGGAGGCTACACCTTC. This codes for CASSLDGTGDLGGYTF.

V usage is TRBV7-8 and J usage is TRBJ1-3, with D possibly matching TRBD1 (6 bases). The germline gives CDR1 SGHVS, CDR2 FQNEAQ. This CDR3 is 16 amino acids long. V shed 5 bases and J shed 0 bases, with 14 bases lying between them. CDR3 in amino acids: CASSQGQTYSGNTIYF. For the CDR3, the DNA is TGTGCCAGCAGCCAAGGACAGACCTACTCTGGAAACACCATATATTTT.

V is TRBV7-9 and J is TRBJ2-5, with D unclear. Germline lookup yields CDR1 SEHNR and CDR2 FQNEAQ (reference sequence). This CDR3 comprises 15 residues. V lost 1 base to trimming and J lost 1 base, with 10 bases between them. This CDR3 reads CASSLDPGIQETQYF. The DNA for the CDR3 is TGTGCCAGCAGCTTAGATCCAGGAATCCAAGAGACCCAGTACTTC.

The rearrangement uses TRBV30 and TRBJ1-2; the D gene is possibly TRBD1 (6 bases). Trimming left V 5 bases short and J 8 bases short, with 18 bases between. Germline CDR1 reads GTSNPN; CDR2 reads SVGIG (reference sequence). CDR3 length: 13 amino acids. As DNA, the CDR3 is TGTGCCTGGTCTATTGTCGGGGGGCAGGGCTACACCTTC. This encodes CAWSIVGGQGYTF.

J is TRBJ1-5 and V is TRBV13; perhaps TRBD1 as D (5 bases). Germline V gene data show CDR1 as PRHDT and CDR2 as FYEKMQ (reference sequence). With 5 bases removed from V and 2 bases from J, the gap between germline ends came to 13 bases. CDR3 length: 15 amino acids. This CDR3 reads CASSKASRGNQPQHF. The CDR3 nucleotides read TGTGCCAGCAGCAAGGCGAGCAGGGGCAATCAGCCCCAGCATTTT.

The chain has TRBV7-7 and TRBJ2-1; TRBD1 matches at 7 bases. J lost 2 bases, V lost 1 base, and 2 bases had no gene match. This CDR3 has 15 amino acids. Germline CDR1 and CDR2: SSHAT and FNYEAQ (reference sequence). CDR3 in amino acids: CASSLVQGTYNEQFF. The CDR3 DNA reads TGTGCCAGCAGCTTAGTACAGGGGACCTACAATGAGCAGTTCTTC.

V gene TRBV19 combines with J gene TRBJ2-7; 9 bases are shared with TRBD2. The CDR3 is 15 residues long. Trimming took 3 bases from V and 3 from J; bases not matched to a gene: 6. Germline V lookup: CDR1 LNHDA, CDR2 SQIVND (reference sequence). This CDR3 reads CASSIQAGGFYEQYF. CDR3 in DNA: TGTGCCAGTAGTATCCAAGCGGGAGGATTCTACGAGCAGTACTTC.

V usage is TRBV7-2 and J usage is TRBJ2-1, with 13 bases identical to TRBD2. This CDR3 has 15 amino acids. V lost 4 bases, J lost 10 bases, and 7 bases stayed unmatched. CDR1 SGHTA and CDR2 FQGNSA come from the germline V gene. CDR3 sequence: CASSSTSGRAGEQFF. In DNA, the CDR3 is TGTGCCAGCAGCTCCACTAGCGGGAGGGCAGGAGAGCAGTTCTTC.

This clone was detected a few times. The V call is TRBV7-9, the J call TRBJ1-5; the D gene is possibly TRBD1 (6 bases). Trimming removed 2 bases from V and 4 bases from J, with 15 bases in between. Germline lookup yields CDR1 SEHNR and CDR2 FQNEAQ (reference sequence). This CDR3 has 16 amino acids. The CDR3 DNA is TGTGCCAGCAGCTTACACGGGACACCTATAAATCAGCCCCAGCATTTT. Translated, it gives CASSLHGTPINQPQHF.

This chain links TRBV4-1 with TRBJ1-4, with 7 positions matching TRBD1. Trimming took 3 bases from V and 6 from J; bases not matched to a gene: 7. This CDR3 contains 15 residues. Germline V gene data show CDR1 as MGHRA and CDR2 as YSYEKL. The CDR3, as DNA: TGCGCCAGCAGCCAGACGACAGGGACGGATGAAAAACTGTTTTTT. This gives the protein CASSQTTGTDEKLFF.

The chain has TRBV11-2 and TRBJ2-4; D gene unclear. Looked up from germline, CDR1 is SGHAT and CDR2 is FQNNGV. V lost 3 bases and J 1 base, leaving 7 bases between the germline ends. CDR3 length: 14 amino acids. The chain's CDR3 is CASSFSGAKNIQYF. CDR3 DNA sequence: TGTGCCAGCAGCTTTTCCGGGGCCAAAAACATTCAGTACTTC.